A selection of T cell receptor beta chains follows, all from one sample in a study of T cells in Graves' hyperthyroidism and ophthalmopathy. TCRdb re-called the multiplex PCR reads through MiXCR, storing one row per CDR3 protein. The sample records hundreds of thousands of distinct CDR3 sequences, approximately 36% being singletons. The specimen sequenced was blood. The receptors shown here come from a woman in her forties with Graves' hyperthyroidism. Both conserved end residues are part of each CDR3. The D gene is left open where the match is weak. Only part of the rows carry a size: once, few, many, or a class if the clone is expanded.

clone size | J gene | V gene | D gene | CDR3 protein | CDR3 DNA
- | TRBJ2-7 | TRBV24-1 | - | CATSDFLADEQYF | TGTGCCACCAGTGATTTCCTCGCGGACGAGCAGTACTTC
few | TRBJ2-2 | TRBV15 | - | CATAVRANTGELFF | TGTGCCACCGCGGTCAGGGCGAACACCGGGGAGCTGTTTTTT
many | TRBJ1-2 | TRBV24-1 | - | CATSDPPLYGYTF | TGTGCCACCAGTGACCCTCCCCTGTATGGCTACACCTTC
- | TRBJ2-1 | TRBV11-2 | - | CASSWANEQFF | TGTGCCAGCAGTTGGGCCAATGAGCAGTTCTTC
many | TRBJ2-2 | TRBV7-4 | TRBD1 | CASRDRGTTGELFF | TGTGCCAGCAGAGACAGGGGTACCACCGGGGAGCTGTTTTTT
many | TRBJ1-2 | TRBV7-8 | - | CASSLALRGQGYTF | TGTGCCAGCAGCTTAGCGCTACGAGGGCAAGGCTACACCTTC
many | TRBJ1-1 | TRBV10-3 | - | CAISESEVLEAFF | TGTGCCATCAGTGAGTCCGAGGTTCTTGAAGCTTTCTTT
few | TRBJ2-7 | TRBV28 | - | CASRNSVGHEQYF | TGTGCCAGCAGAAACTCTGTAGGTCACGAGCAGTACTTC
- | TRBJ1-5 | TRBV7-8 | - | CASSLARLAGWGQPQHF | TGTGCCAGCAGCTTAGCGCGGTTGGCAGGGTGGGGGCAGCCCCAGCATTTT
few | TRBJ1-2 | TRBV6-5 | - | CASSYSSPTYGYTF | TGTGCCAGCAGTTACTCTAGTCCTACCTATGGCTACACCTTC
many | TRBJ1-6 | TRBV20-1 | TRBD1 | CSARETDRRNSPLHF | TGCAGTGCTAGAGAAACGGACAGGCGCAATTCACCCCTCCACTTT
- | TRBJ2-3 | TRBV7-3 | - | CASRAETDTQYF | TGTGCCAGCAGAGCGGAGACAGATACGCAGTATTTT
- | TRBJ2-7 | TRBV7-9 | - | CASSLDLPGYEQYF | TGTGCCAGCAGCTTAGACCTACCGGGCTACGAGCAGTACTTC
many | TRBJ1-6 | TRBV14 | - | CASSQARLTTLHF | TGTGCCAGCAGCCAAGCCCGATTGACGACCCTCCACTTT
many | TRBJ2-5 | TRBV15 | - | CATSRESRQETQYF | TGTGCCACCAGCAGAGAGTCGAGGCAAGAGACCCAGTACTTC
few | TRBJ2-7 | TRBV6-2/TRBV6-3 | - | CASRGAGSPEQYF | TGTGCCAGCAGGGGGGCCGGAAGCCCCGAGCAGTACTTC
- | TRBJ1-5 | TRBV20-1 | - | CSARGGQGTAGVGLPQHF | TGCAGTGCTAGAGGGGGGCAGGGGACGGCGGGCGTAGGGCTGCCCCAGCATTTT
few | TRBJ2-2 | TRBV2 | - | CASTFQTGELFF | TGTGCCAGCACGTTCCAGACCGGGGAGCTGTTTTTT